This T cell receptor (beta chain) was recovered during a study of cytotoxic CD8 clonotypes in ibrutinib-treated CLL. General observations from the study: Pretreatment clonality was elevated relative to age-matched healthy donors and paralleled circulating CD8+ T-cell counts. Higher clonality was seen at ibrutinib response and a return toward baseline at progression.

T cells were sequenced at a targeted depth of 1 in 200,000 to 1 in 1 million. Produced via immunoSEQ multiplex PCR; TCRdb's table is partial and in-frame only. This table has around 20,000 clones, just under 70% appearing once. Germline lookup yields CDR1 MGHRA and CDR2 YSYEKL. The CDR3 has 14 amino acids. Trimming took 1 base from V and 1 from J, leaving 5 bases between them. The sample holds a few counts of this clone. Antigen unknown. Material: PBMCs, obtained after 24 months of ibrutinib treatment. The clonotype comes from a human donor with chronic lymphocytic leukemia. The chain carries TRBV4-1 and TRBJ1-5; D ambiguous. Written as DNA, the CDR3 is TGCGCCAGCAGCCAAGGGGAGAGCAATCAGCCCCAGCATTTT. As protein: CASSQGESNQPQHF.